Here is one TCR beta chain with its context. These data originate in a study of control samples from healthy donors and cancer patients. The protocol was immunoSEQ multiplex PCR, while the TCRdb copy is restricted to in-frame clones and leaves out a portion. This table has about 190,000 clones, about 91% appearing once. The CDR3 loop spans 16 amino acids. Germline CDR1 and CDR2: MNHEY and SMNVEV (reference sequence). Germline trimming cut 7 bases from V and 4 bases from J; bases unmatched to any gene: 15. This rearrangement joins TRBV27 to TRBJ2-7; the match to TRBD2 covers 8 bases. The sequence was collected from a man aged 25-40 years in good health. Sequenced material: blood. The CDR3 region is CASTKTIAGQTYEQYF. The CDR3 DNA reads TGTGCCAGCACGAAGACGATAGCGGGGCAGACGTACGAGCAGTACTTC.